These 21 T cell receptor beta chains share one sample of origin, sequenced in a study of OX40 agonist ivuxolimab in advanced cancers. TCRdb's table, derived via immunoSEQ multiplex PCR, lists solely in-frame clones and lacks some. The sample holds about 82,000 clones, 86% seen once. The sample was CD4+ or CD8+ T cells sorted from blood, taken in a trial of the OX40 agonist ivuxolimab. The source is an adult with an advanced solid tumor such as melanoma, head and neck, liver or kidney cancer.

V usage is TRBV20-1 and J usage is TRBJ2-7; D may be TRBD2 (6 bases). Trimming stripped 6 bases from V and 9 bases from J, with 15 bases between. The CDR3 runs to 11 residues. Germline V lookup: CDR1 DFQATT, CDR2 SNEGSKA (reference sequence). The CDR3 coding sequence is TGCAGTGCAACTTGGGACTCGCGGCAGTACTTC. Amino acid sequence: CSATWDSRQYF.

The chain joins TRBV18 to TRBJ2-5; TRBD1 might be the D (5 bases). This CDR3 is 14 amino acids long. Germline assignment: CDR1 KGHSH and CDR2 LQKENI. V was cut by 3 bases and J by 3 bases, with 11 bases left in between. The CDR3 loop reads CASSPPQAEETQYF. In nucleotides, the CDR3 is TGTGCCAGCTCACCTCCACAGGCCGAAGAGACCCAGTACTTC.

V is TRBV5-5 and J is TRBJ2-7; 9 nucleotides match TRBD2. V lost 5 bases to trimming and J lost 6 bases; unmatched junction nucleotides: 6. CDR1 SGHKS and CDR2 YYEKEE come from the germline V gene (reference sequence). CDR3 length: 13 amino acids. In DNA form, the CDR3 reads TGTGCCAGCAGTGGGCTAGCGGGAAGCGAGCAGTACTTC. This translates into CASSGLAGSEQYF.

On this clone itself: One end of the junction varies from germline; a read error may be responsible. This chain connects TRBV7-7 to TRBJ1-1, with D maybe TRBD1 (6 bases). Germline lookup yields CDR1 SSHAT and CDR2 FNYEAQ (reference sequence). There are 15 residues in the CDR3. The chain's CDR3 is CASSRLGGQVEGAFF. The CDR3 nucleotides read TGTGCTAGCAGCCGCCTTGGGGGCCAGGTAGAGGGGGCTTTCTTT.

This clone was seen more than once but under ten times. The chain joins TRBV30 to TRBJ1-4; D gene ambiguous. The CDR3 covers 12 residues. V shed 2 bases and J shed 8 bases, with 9 bases lying between them. The germline gives CDR1 GTSNPN, CDR2 SVGIG (reference sequence). Written as DNA, the CDR3 is TGTGCCTGGAGTCGACTGAGAGAAAAACTGTTTTTT. It codes for CAWSRLREKLFF.

A remark on this clone: Other nucleotide sequences from this sample produce the same CDR3. This chain joins TRBV6-5 and TRBJ1-1; D gene uncertain. Germline V CDR1 and CDR2: MNHEY, SVGAGI. The CDR3 has 14 amino acids. Trimming removed 0 bases at V and 1 base at J, with 6 bases between. CDR3 residues: CASSYSGRNTEAFF. DNA for the CDR3: TGTGCCAGCAGTTACTCAGGGAGGAACACTGAAGCTTTCTTT.

This chain joins TRBV6-1 and TRBJ2-3; 11 bases match TRBD2. Germline V gene lookup returns CDR1 MNHNS and CDR2 SASEGT. The V segment lost 8 bases and the J segment 2 bases; nucleotides outside the gene matches: 6. This CDR3 contains 15 residues. CDR3 DNA: TGTGCCAGCTCTTCGACTAGCGGGATCACAGATACGCAGTATTTT. It encodes CASSSTSGITDTQYF.

CDR3 sequence: CASRPGGHREQYF. For the CDR3, the DNA is TGTGCCAGCAGGCCCGGGGGCCATCGGGAGCAGTACTTC. The chain recombines TRBV28 with TRBJ2-7; D tentatively reads TRBD1 or TRBD2 (6 bases each). V was shortened by 6 bases and J by 7 bases, with 16 bases between the two germline ends. In germline, CDR1 is MDHEN, CDR2 SYDVKM. The CDR3 runs 13 residues.

With regard to this clone: This sample also contains other DNA sequences that code for the same CDR3. The chain carries TRBV5-1 and TRBJ2-3, with 8 positions matching TRBD2. V was pared by 0 bases and J by 6 bases, with 3 bases of the junction left unmatched. The germline gives CDR1 SGHRS, CDR2 YFSETQ. This CDR3 spans 14 amino acids. CDR3 loop: CASSLGTGGDTQYF. CDR3 in DNA: TGCGCCAGCAGCTTGGGGACGGGAGGGGATACGCAGTATTTT.

This chain links TRBV6-1 with TRBJ2-2, with D possibly TRBD2 on 6 matching bases. The germline CDR1 and CDR2 sequences are MNHNS and SASEGT. Trimming removed 6 bases at V and 6 bases at J, with 17 bases between. The CDR3 length is 15 residues. CDR3 sequence reads: CASSPGGTFPGELFF. The CDR3, as DNA: TGTGCCAGCAGCCCCGGCGGGACCTTCCCCGGGGAGCTGTTTTTT.

This sequence joins TRBV7-2 and TRBJ2-7; D not resolved. Per germline, CDR1 SGHTA and CDR2 FQGNSA. This CDR3 region has 13 residues. V lost 8 bases and J lost 5, with 16 bases in between. In DNA form, the CDR3 reads TGTGCCAGCTCGATAGGGTTCGAGAACGAGCAGTACTTC. It is translated as CASSIGFENEQYF.

The chain carries TRBV20-1 and TRBJ1-1, with D perhaps matching TRBD1 (5 bases). With 4 bases removed from V and 7 bases from J, the gap between germline ends came to 10 bases. The CDR3 loop spans 11 amino acids. Germline assignment: CDR1 DFQATT and CDR2 SNEGSKA (reference sequence). The DNA of the CDR3 is TGCAGTGCTACTTGGGGCCATGAAGCTTTCTTT. Translating gives CSATWGHEAFF.

The chain uses TRBV5-1 and TRBJ2-3; 9 positions match TRBD1. The CDR3 is 15 amino acids. Looked up from germline, CDR1 is SGHRS and CDR2 is YFSETQ. Germline trimming cut 3 bases from V and 4 bases from J; bases unmatched to any gene: 6. The CDR3 protein is CASSSGTGRSDTQYF. Here the CDR3 DNA reads TGCGCCAGCAGCTCCGGGACAGGGCGGTCAGATACGCAGTATTTT.

As DNA, the CDR3 is TGTGCCAGCAGCCCGGGACAGGCATCCACTGAAGCTTTCTTT. Translating it yields CASSPGQASTEAFF. This chain connects TRBV6-5 to TRBJ1-1; the match to TRBD1 covers 8 bases. The V gene's germline CDR1 is MNHEY and CDR2 SVGAGI. Trimming cost V 6 bases and J 4 bases; bases outside gene matches: 7. The length of the CDR3 is 14 residues.

This chain joins TRBV28 and TRBJ2-1; 15 bases map to TRBD2. CDR3 length equals 19 residues. Losses at the gene ends were 5 bases for V and 4 bases for J; bases not matched to a gene: 12. The V gene's germline CDR1 is MDHEN and CDR2 SYDVKM. Here the CDR3 DNA reads TGTGCCAGCAGTGTATTTGCCTCCGGGACTAGCGGGAGGTACAATGAGCAGTTCTTC. The encoded protein is CASSVFASGTSGRYNEQFF. The complete variable domain, with remaining parts taken from reference TRBV28 and TRBJ2-1, reads DVKVTQSSRYLVKRTGEKVFLECVQDMDHENMFWYRQDPGLGLRLIYFSYDVKMKEKGDIPEGYSVSREKKERFSLILESASTNQTSMYLCASSVFASGTSGRYNEQFFGPGTRLTVL.

CDR3 sequence reads: CATHRRAEGNTEAFF. The DNA of the CDR3 is TGTGCCACTCATAGGCGGGCAGAGGGGAACACTGAAGCTTTCTTT. V usage is TRBV2 and J usage is TRBJ1-1; D ambiguous. The V gene's germline CDR1 is SNHLY and CDR2 FYNNEI. V lost 10 bases, J lost 1 base, and 19 bases lay in between. The CDR3 length is 15 residues.

The chain combines TRBV6-1 with TRBJ2-2, with D unclear. The CDR3 runs to 14 residues. Per the germline V gene, CDR1 is MNHNS and CDR2 is SASEGT. Trimming shortened V by 2 bases and J by 6 bases, and 10 bases separated the two germline ends. CDR3 nucleotide sequence: TGTGCCAGCAGTGAACTACCGTCCGCCGGGGAGCTGTTTTTT. Amino acids: CASSELPSAGELFF.

This rearrangement joins TRBV5-5 to TRBJ2-7; 10 bases line up with TRBD2. The germline CDR1 and CDR2 sequences are SGHKS and YYEKEE (reference sequence). The V and J ends lost 2 bases and 3 bases, in that order; junction bases with no gene match: 5. The CDR3 sequence is 15 residues long. In DNA form, the CDR3 reads TGTGCCAGCAGCTTCGGGCTAGCGGGGGTCTACGAGCAGTACTTC. Translation: CASSFGLAGVYEQYF.

The table lists this clone with a count of one. The chain links TRBV6-6 to TRBJ2-2; 9 bases map to TRBD1. CDR3 size: 14 residues. Germline values: CDR1 MNHNY, CDR2 SVGAGI (reference sequence). V was pared by 6 bases and J by 5 bases, with 4 bases of the junction left unmatched. The chain's CDR3 is CASRRTGETGELFF. As DNA, the CDR3 is TGTGCCAGCAGGAGGACAGGGGAAACCGGGGAGCTGTTTTTT.

This chain connects TRBV2 to TRBJ2-1, with 11 bases fitting TRBD2. There are 16 residues in the CDR3. The V gene end was trimmed by 5 bases and the J gene end by 10 bases; junction bases not matched to a gene: 13. Germline CDR1 and CDR2: SNHLY and FYNNEI. CDR3 sequence reads: CASSPKGTSGGAEQFF. CDR3 in DNA: TGTGCCAGCAGTCCTAAAGGGACTAGCGGAGGTGCGGAGCAGTTCTTC. Drawing the rest from reference TRBV2 and TRBJ2-1, the complete variable domain is EPEVTQTPSHQVTQMGQEVILRCVPISNHLYFYWYRQILGQKVEFLVSFYNNEISEKSEIFDDQFSVERPDGSNFTLKIRSTKLEDSAMYFCASSPKGTSGGAEQFFGPGTRLTVL.

The rearrangement joins TRBV5-1 to TRBJ1-3; D not certain. V was cut by 4 bases and J by 6 bases, with 8 bases left in between. The CDR3 totals 12 residues. Germline assignment: CDR1 SGHRS and CDR2 YFSETQ. Here the CDR3 reads CASSPDLNTIYF. CDR3 DNA sequence: TGCGCCAGCAGCCCGGACCTAAACACCATATATTTT.